The 16 T cell receptor beta chains listed next were all sequenced from one sample in a study of blood T cells in healthy people across ages. For the second PCR, which ran for about 6 to 11 cycles, a sample-barcoded 5' primer and a J-beta primer mix were used. Each CDR3 protein gets one entry after TCRdb re-called the 5' RACE reads with MiXCR. The data contain around 650,000 distinct CDR3 sequences, about 34% of them seen just once; the ten biggest clones take up approximately 15%. Sequences were obtained from blood. The receptors here all came from a woman of 80 years or more in good health.

This clonotype was detected many times. The chain links TRBV20-1 to TRBJ2-3; D is undetermined. V was shortened by 7 bases and J by 4 bases, with 9 bases between the two germline ends. The CDR3 is 11 amino acids. Germline-derived CDR1 and CDR2 are DFQATT and SNEGSKA (reference sequence). In DNA form, the CDR3 reads TGCAGTGTTAGGTTCGCAGATACGCAGTATTTT. Its protein product is CSVRFADTQYF.

Many counts were recorded for this clonotype. This chain uses TRBV7-9 with TRBJ2-4, with a weak D call TRBD1 (6 bases). Trimming removed 1 base from V and 6 bases from J, with 13 bases in between. The CDR3 contains 15 residues. The germline V gene has CDR1 SEHNR and CDR2 FQNEAQ (reference sequence). This chain's CDR3 is CASSLGSGAGNIQYF. The CDR3 coding sequence is TGTGCCAGCAGCTTAGGGTCAGGGGCAGGAAACATTCAGTACTTC.

This clonotype has only a few counts. V is TRBV6-5 and J is TRBJ1-3, with 7 bases identical to TRBD1. Trimming took 1 base from V and 0 from J; bases not matched to a gene: 9. The germline CDR1 and CDR2 sequences are MNHEY and SVGAGI. CDR3 length: 18 residues. This CDR3 is CASSYFLPGQVSGNTIYF. CDR3 nucleotide sequence: TGTGCCAGCAGTTACTTCTTACCAGGACAGGTCTCTGGAAACACCATATATTTT.

As to this clonotype: A much larger clone lies a single base off, so this may be a read error. The chain links TRBV7-2 to TRBJ2-5; 9 bases map to TRBD2. The assigned J gene may be wrong: the sequence end matches TRBJ2-7 better. Germline V lookup: CDR1 SGHTA, CDR2 FQGNSA. The CDR3 loop spans 14 amino acids. CDR3 in DNA: TGTGCCAGCAGCTTATTAGCGGGGGAGCACGAGCAGTACTTC. This gives the protein CASSLLAGEHEQYF.

This clonotype has more than one count but fewer than ten. This chain connects TRBV30 to TRBJ2-7, with TRBD1 as a possible D gene (6 bases). Trimming left V 5 bases short and J 3 bases short, with 11 bases between. This CDR3 is built from 12 residues. Germline V gives CDR1 GTSNPN, CDR2 SVGIG (reference sequence). CDR3 bases: TGTGCCTGGGCGGACAGCTTCTACGAGCAGTACTTC. Translating it yields CAWADSFYEQYF. Complete variable domain (other parts from reference TRBV30 and TRBJ2-7): SQTIHQWPATLVQPVGSPLSLECTVEGTSNPNLYWYRQAAGRGLQLLFYSVGIGQISSEVPQNLSASRPQDRQFILSSKKLLLSDSGFYLCAWADSFYEQYFGPGTRLTVT.

This clonotype was seen many times. The chain recombines TRBV28 with TRBJ2-7; TRBD1 agrees at 11 bases. With V trimmed by 5 bases and J by 5 bases, 17 bases remained unmatched. Germline V gene lookup returns CDR1 MDHEN and CDR2 SYDVKM. This CDR3 has 18 amino acids. CDR3 sequence reads: CASSPAIGQGAFYHEQYF. CDR3 coding DNA: TGTGCCAGCAGTCCCGCGATAGGACAGGGGGCGTTTTACCACGAGCAGTACTTC.

This clonotype was detected many times. This chain uses TRBV20-1 with TRBJ1-2; D is perhaps TRBD1 (5 bases). The CDR3 runs to 14 residues. From germline, CDR1 is DFQATT and CDR2 SNEGSKA (reference sequence). The V end was cut by 1 base, the J end by 10 bases, with 19 bases between. CDR3 DNA: TGCAGTGCTAGAGGTGCCGGGACTGGGTTGGACTACACCTTC. It is translated as CSARGAGTGLDYTF.

Note on this clonotype: Being one base from a much bigger clone, this may be a read error. The chain combines TRBV7-9 with TRBJ2-1; D is undetermined. Germline assignment: CDR1 SEHNR and CDR2 FQNEAQ (reference sequence). CDR3 length: 14 amino acids. Trimming shortened V by 1 base and J by 9 bases, and 13 bases separated the two germline ends. In nucleotides, the CDR3 is TGTGCCAGCAGCTTAGGGTCCTCAGCGTCTGAGCAGTTCTTC. It translates to CASSLGSSASEQFF.

This clonotype has a count of ten or more. The chain recombines TRBV20-1 with TRBJ1-2; D possibly corresponds to TRBD1 (6 bases). The CDR3 is 13 residues long. Germline loops: CDR1 DFQATT, CDR2 SNEGSKA (reference sequence). The V gene lost 3 bases and the J gene lost 2 bases, with 10 bases spanning the gap. Here the CDR3 reads CSASVGQNYGYTF. DNA for the CDR3: TGCAGTGCTAGCGTAGGACAGAACTATGGCTACACCTTC.

The chain employs TRBV6-2 or TRBV6-3 and TRBJ2-7, with TRBD2 matching over 8 bases. CDR1 MNHEY and CDR2 SVGEGT come from the germline V gene. The CDR3 loop spans 15 amino acids. The V segment lost 4 bases and the J segment 5 bases; nucleotides outside the gene matches: 10. For the CDR3, the DNA is TGTGCCAGCAGTTCGGGCGGAGCGGGGGCCCACGAGCAGTACTTC. It encodes CASSSGGAGAHEQYF.

This rearrangement joins TRBV12-3 or TRBV12-4 to TRBJ2-7; TRBD2 matches 7 bases. The CDR3 length is 15 residues. J gave up 0 bases and V 5 bases, and 7 bases lay outside the gene matches. CDR3 protein: CASSRSGSSSYEQYF. In nucleotides, the CDR3 is TGTGCCAGCAGTCGTAGCGGGTCTAGCTCCTACGAGCAGTACTTC.

The gene calls are TRBV5-6 and TRBJ1-1; 8 nucleotides agree with TRBD1. V shed 3 bases, J shed 0 bases, and the junction held 7 bases outside the gene matches. Germline lookup yields CDR1 SGHDT and CDR2 YYEEEE. This CDR3 region has 16 residues. The CDR3 DNA reads as TGTGCCAGCAGCTGGGGGACAGGACGCATGAACACTGAAGCTTTCTTT. Translating it yields CASSWGTGRMNTEAFF.

This clonotype has more than one count but fewer than ten. A clone one base away is much larger, so this may be a read error. The chain carries TRBV3-1 and TRBJ2-1, with TRBD2 matching over 11 bases. Trimming at V came to 4 bases and at J to 9 bases, leaving 8 bases not matched to a gene. The CDR3 is made up of 15 amino acids. The germline CDR1 and CDR2 sequences are LGHDT and YNNKEL (reference sequence). DNA of the CDR3: TGTGCCAGCAGCCCACCTAGCGGGGGGAACAGTGAGCAGTTCTTC. Translating gives CASSPPSGGNSEQFF.

The genes are TRBV6-1 and TRBJ1-1, with D possibly being TRBD1 (5 bases). The CDR3 loop spans 16 amino acids. Trimming left V 3 bases short and J 3 bases short, with 17 bases between. Germline loops: CDR1 MNHNS, CDR2 SASEGT. CDR3 sequence: CASSDMSGRVDTEAFF. The CDR3 nucleotides are TGTGCCAGCAGTGATATGTCGGGGCGGGTGGACACTGAAGCTTTCTTT.

The chain is built from TRBV2 and TRBJ1-1; D is possibly TRBD1 (5 bases). Germline V gene sequence: CDR1 SNHLY, CDR2 FYNNEI. The V gene lost 6 bases and the J gene lost 4 bases, with 9 bases spanning the gap. The CDR3 is made up of 12 amino acids. The CDR3 DNA sequence: TGTGCCAGCAGCACAGGTTCCACTGAAGCTTTCTTT. Encoded protein: CASSTGSTEAFF.

This clonotype has just a few counts. Possible read error: a much larger clone is one base away. The chain couples TRBV6-1 to TRBJ1-2; tentative D call: TRBD1 (6 bases). Germline values: CDR1 MNHNS, CDR2 SASEGT. This CDR3 has 14 residues. The DNA of the CDR3 is TGTGCCAGCAGGGAAGGGGGGCACAGGAGCGGCTACACCTTC. This sequence encodes CASREGGHRSGYTF.